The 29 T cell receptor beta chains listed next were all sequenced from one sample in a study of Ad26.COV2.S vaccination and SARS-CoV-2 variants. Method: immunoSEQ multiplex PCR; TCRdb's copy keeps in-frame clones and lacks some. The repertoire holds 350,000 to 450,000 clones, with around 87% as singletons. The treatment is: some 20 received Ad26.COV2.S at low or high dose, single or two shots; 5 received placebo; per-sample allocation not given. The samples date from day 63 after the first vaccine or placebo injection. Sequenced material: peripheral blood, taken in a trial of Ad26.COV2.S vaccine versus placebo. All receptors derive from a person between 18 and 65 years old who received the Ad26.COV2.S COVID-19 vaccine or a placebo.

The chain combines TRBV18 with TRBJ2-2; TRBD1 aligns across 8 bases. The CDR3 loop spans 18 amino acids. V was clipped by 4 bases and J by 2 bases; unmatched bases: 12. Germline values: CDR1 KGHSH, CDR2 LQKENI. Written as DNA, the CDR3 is TGTGCCAGCTCACGCTTAGGCAGGGGGCAAACTAACACCGGGGAGCTGTTTTTT. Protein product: CASSRLGRGQTNTGELFF.

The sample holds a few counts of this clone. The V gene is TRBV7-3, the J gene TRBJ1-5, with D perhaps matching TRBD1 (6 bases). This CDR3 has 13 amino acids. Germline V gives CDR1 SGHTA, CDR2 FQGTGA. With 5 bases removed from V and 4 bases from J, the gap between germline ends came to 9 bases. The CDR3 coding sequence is TGTGCCAGCAGCCGGGACAATAATCAGCCCCAGCATTTT. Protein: CASSRDNNQPQHF.

The CDR3 spells CASSFPAAGEQETQYF. The CDR3 DNA reads as TGTGCCAGCAGCTTCCCTGCAGCGGGGGAACAAGAGACCCAGTACTTC. The J gene is TRBJ2-5, the V gene TRBV5-8, with 8 bases aligning to TRBD2. The V gene end was trimmed by 2 bases and the J gene end by 2 bases; junction bases not matched to a gene: 8. CDR1 and CDR2 (germline): SGHTS, YDEGEE. This CDR3 region has 16 residues.

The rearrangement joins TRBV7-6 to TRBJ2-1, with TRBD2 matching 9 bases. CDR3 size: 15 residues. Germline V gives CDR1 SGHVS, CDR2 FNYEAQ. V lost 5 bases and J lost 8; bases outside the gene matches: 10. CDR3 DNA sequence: TGTGCCAGCAGCCCTCAGGGGACTAGCAGCCATGAGCAGTTCTTC. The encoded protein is CASSPQGTSSHEQFF.

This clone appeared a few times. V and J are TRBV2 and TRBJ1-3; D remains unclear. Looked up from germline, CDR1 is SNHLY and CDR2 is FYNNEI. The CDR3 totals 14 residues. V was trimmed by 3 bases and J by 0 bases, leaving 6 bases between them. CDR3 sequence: CASSDRSSGNTIYF. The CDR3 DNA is TGTGCCAGCAGTGACAGGAGCTCTGGAAACACCATATATTTT.

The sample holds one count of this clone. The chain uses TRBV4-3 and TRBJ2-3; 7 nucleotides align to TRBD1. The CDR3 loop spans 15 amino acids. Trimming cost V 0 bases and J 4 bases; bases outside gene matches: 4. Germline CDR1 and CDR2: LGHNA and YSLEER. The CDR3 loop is CASSQDQGVSDTQYF. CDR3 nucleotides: TGCGCCAGCAGCCAAGATCAGGGGGTATCAGATACGCAGTATTTT.

The CDR3 sequence is CASSPRDYQETQYF. The CDR3 coding sequence is TGTGCCAGCAGCCCCCGGGACTACCAAGAGACCCAGTACTTC. V usage is TRBV11-2 and J usage is TRBJ2-5; TRBD2 might be the D (6 bases). CDR3 length: 14 residues. With 5 bases removed from V and 0 bases from J, the gap between germline ends came to 10 bases. Germline V gives CDR1 SGHAT, CDR2 FQNNGV.

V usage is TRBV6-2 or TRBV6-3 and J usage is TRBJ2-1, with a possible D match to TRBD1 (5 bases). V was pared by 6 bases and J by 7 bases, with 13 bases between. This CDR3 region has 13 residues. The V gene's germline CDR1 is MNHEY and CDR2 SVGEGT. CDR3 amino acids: CASSPRTLNEQFF. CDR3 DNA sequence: TGTGCCAGCAGCCCTCGGACACTAAATGAGCAGTTCTTC.

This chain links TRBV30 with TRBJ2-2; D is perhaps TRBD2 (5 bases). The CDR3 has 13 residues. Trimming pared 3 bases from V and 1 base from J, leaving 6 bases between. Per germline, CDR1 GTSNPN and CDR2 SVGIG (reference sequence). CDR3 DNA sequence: TGTGCCTGGAGCCGGGGGAACACCGGGGAGCTGTTTTTT. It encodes CAWSRGNTGELFF. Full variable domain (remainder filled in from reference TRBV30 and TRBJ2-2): SQTIHQWPATLVQPVGSPLSLECTVEGTSNPNLYWYRQAAGRGLQLLFYSVGIGQISSEVPQNLSASRPQDRQFILSSKKLLLSDSGFYLCAWSRGNTGELFFGEGSRLTVL.

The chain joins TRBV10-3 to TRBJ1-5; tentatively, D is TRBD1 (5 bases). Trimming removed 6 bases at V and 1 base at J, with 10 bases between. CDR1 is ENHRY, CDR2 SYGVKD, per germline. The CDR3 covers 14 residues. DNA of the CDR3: TGTGCCATCAGCGACAGAATAAGCAATCAGCCCCAGCATTTT. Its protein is CAISDRISNQPQHF.

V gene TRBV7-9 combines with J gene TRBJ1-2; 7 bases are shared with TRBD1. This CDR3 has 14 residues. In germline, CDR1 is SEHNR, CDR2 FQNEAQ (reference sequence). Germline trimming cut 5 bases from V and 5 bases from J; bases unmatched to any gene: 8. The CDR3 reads CASSSTGAGYGYTF. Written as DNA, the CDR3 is TGTGCCAGCAGCAGTACAGGGGCGGGGTATGGCTACACCTTC.

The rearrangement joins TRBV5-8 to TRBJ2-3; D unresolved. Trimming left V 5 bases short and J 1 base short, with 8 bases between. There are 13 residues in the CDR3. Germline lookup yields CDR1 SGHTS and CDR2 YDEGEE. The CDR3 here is CASSFTRTDTQYF. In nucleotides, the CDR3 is TGTGCCAGCAGTTTTACCCGCACAGATACGCAGTATTTT.

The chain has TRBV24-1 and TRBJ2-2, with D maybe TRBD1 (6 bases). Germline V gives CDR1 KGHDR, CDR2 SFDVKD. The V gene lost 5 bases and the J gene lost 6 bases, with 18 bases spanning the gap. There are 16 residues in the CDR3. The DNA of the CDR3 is TGTGCCACCAGTGGCGTCCAGGGGCCAGGACCCGGGGAGCTGTTTTTT. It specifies CATSGVQGPGPGELFF.

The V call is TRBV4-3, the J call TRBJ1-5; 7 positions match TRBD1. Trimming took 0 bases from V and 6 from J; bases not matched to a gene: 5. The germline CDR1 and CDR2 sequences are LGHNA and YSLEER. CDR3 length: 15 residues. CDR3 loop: CASSQDRRGRQPQHF. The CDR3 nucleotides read TGCGCCAGCAGCCAAGATAGGAGGGGGCGTCAGCCCCAGCATTTT.

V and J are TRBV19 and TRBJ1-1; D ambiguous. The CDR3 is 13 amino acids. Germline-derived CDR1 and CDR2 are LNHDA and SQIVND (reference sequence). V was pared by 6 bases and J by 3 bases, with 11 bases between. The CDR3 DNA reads TGTGCCAGTAGCCGGCAAATGCACACTGAAGCTTTCTTT. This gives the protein CASSRQMHTEAFF.

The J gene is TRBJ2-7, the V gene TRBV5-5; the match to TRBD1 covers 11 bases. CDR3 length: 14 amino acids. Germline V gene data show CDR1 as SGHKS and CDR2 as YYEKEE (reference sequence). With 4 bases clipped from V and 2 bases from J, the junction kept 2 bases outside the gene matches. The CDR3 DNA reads TGTGCCAGCAGCCTGGGACAGGGGGCCTACGAGCAGTACTTC. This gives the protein CASSLGQGAYEQYF. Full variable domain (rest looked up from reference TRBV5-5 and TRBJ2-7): DAGVTQSPTHLIKTRGQQVTLRCSPISGHKSVSWYQQVLGQGPQFIFQYYEKEERGRGNFPDRFSARQFPNYSSELNVNALLLGDSALYLCASSLGQGAYEQYFGPGTRLTVT.

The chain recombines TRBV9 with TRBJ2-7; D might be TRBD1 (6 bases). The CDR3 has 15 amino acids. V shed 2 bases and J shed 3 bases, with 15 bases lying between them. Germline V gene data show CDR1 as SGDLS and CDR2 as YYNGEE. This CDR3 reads CASSVGHDRDYEQYF. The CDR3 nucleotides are TGTGCCAGCAGCGTGGGACACGACAGAGACTACGAGCAGTACTTC.

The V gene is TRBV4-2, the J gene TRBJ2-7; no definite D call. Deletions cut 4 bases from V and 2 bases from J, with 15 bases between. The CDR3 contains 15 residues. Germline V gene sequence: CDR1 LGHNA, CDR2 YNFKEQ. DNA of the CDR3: TGTGCCAGCAGCCGAGCCACCATTGATACCTACGAGCAGTACTTC. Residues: CASSRATIDTYEQYF.

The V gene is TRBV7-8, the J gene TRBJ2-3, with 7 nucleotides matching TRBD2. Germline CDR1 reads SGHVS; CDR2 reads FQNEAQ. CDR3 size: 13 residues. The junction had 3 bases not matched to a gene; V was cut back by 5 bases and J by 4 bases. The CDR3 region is CASSRLAPDTQYF. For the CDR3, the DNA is TGTGCCAGCAGCCGACTAGCCCCAGATACGCAGTATTTT.

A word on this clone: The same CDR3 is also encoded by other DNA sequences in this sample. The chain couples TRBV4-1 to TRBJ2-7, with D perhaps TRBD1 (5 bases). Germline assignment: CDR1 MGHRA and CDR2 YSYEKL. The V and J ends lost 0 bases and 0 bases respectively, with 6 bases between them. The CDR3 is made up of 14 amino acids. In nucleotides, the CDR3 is TGCGCCAGCAGCCAAGATCAGGGCTCCTACGAGCAGTACTTC. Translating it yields CASSQDQGSYEQYF.

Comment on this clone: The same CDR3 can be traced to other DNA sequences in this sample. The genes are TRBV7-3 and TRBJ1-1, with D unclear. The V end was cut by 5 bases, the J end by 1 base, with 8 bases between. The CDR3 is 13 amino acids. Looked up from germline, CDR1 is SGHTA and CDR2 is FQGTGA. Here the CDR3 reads CASSPTGNTEAFF. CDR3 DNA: TGTGCCAGCAGCCCGACGGGGAACACTGAAGCTTTCTTT.

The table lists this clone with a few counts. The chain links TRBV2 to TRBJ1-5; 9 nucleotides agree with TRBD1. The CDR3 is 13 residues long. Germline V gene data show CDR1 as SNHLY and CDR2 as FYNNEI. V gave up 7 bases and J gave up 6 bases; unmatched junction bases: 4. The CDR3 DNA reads TGTGCCAGCACCTTACAGGGGGCTCAGCCCCAGCATTTT. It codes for CASTLQGAQPQHF.

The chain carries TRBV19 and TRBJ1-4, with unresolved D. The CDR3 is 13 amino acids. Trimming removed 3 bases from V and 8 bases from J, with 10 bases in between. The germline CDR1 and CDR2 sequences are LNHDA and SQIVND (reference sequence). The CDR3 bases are TGTGCCAGTAGTATGAGGGTGGACGAAAAACTGTTTTTT. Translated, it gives CASSMRVDEKLFF.

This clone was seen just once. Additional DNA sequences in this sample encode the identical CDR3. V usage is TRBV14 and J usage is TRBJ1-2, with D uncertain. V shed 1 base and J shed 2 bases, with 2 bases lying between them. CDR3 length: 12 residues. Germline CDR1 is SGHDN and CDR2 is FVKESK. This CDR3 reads CASSQGNYGYTF. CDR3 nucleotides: TGTGCCAGCAGCCAAGGAAACTATGGCTACACCTTC.

CDR3 loop: CASSSRAAETQYF. CDR3 nucleotide sequence: TGTGCCAGCAGCTCCCGGGCGGCAGAGACCCAGTACTTC. This rearrangement joins TRBV3-1 (or the pseudogene TRBV3-2) to TRBJ2-5, with D hard to call. The CDR3 spans 13 residues. In germline, CDR1 is LGHDT, CDR2 YNNKEL (reference sequence). The ends were cut back, 5 bases at V and 4 bases at J, with 11 bases in the middle.

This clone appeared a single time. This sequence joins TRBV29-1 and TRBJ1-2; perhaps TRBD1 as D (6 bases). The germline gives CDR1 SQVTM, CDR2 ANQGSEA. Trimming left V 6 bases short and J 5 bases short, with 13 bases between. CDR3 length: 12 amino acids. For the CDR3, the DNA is TGCAGCGTACCCGGGACACTTTATGGCTACACCTTC. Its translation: CSVPGTLYGYTF.

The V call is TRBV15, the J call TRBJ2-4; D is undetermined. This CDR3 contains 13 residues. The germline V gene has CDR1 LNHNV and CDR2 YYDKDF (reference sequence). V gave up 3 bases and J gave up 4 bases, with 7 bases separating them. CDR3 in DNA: TGTGCCACCAGCAGGGTGGAGAAAAACATTCAGTACTTC. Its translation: CATSRVEKNIQYF.

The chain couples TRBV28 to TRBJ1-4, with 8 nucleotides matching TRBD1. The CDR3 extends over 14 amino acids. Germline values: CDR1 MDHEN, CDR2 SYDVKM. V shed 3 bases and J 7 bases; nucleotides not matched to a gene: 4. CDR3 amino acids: CASSFARGREKLFF. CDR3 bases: TGTGCCAGCAGTTTCGCCAGGGGGCGTGAAAAACTGTTTTTT.

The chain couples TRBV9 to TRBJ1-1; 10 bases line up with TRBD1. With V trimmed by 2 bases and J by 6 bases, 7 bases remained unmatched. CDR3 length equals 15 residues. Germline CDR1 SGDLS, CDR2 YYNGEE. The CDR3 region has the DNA TGTGCCAGCAGCGTTAAGACAGGGGGCATTGCTGAAGCTTTCTTT. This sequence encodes CASSVKTGGIAEAFF.